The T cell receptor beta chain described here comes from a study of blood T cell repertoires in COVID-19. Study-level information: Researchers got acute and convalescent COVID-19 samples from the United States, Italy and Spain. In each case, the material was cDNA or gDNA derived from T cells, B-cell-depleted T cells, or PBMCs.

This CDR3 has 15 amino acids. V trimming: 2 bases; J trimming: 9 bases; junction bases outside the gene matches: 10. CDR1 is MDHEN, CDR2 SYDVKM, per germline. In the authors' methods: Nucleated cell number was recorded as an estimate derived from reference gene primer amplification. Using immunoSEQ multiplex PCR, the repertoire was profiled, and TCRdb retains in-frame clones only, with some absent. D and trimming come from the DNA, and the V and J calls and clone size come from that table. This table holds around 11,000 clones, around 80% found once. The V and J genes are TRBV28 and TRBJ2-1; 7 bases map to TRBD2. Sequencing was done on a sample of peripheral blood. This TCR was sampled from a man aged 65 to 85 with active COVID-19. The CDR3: CASSLNGGRSSEQFF. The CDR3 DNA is TGTGCCAGCAGTTTAAACGGGGGGAGGTCGAGTGAGCAGTTCTTC. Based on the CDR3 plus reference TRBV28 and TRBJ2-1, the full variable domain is DVKVTQSSRYLVKRTGEKVFLECVQDMDHENMFWYRQDPGLGLRLIYFSYDVKMKEKGDIPEGYSVSREKKERFSLILESASTNQTSMYLCASSLNGGRSSEQFFGPGTRLTVL.